This T cell receptor (beta chain) was obtained from a study of control samples from healthy donors and cancer patients. The repertoire was sequenced with immunoSEQ multiplex PCR; TCRdb's copy has only in-frame clones and lacks some. The sample holds around 140,000 clones, 94% seen once. The germline V and J ends were trimmed by 3 bases and 4 bases, with 22 bases remaining between them. The V gene's germline CDR1 is SGHKS and CDR2 YYEKEE (reference sequence). The CDR3 length is 17 residues. This chain links TRBV5-5 with TRBJ1-1; D is unclear. What was sequenced was blood. The sequence derives from a man aged 40-55 years in good health. CDR3 DNA: TGTGCCAGCAGCTCCAGACAAGTGACACGGAGGACCACTGAAGCTTTCTTT. Its protein product is CASSSRQVTRRTTEAFF.